In its sample, the clone carrying this T cell receptor (beta chain) was seen a few times. TCRdb fed the 5' RACE reads into MiXCR, producing one record per CDR3 protein. This sample yields 280,000 or so distinct CDR3 sequences, of which 8.5% to 10% are seen a single time; 3% to 4% belongs to the top ten. The data were taken from a study of T cells after yellow fever vaccination. The CDR3 is 14 amino acids. CDR1 and CDR2 (germline): MGHRA, YSYEKL. Trimming took 5 bases from V and 9 from J, leaving 17 bases between them. The J gene is TRBJ1-5, the V gene TRBV4-1, with D hard to call. The sequenced sample was CD4+ T cells sorted from PBMCs, obtained 5 days after the yellow fever booster vaccination. The receptor's source is a man younger than 35 who received the YFV17D yellow fever vaccine. CDR3: CASSSRAAMRPQHF. The CDR3 coding sequence is TGCGCCAGCAGCTCTCGGGCAGCTATGCGGCCCCAGCATTTT.